Each of the 10 T cell receptor beta chains below was sequenced from the same sample in a study of immune cell composition in non-small cell lung cancer. Produced via immunoSEQ multiplex PCR; TCRdb's table is partial and in-frame only. The repertoire holds some 8,500 clones, with about 80% as singletons. The sequenced sample consisted of lung tumor tissue. These receptors all stem from a human donor with non-small cell lung cancer.

The chain is built from TRBV6-5 and TRBJ1-1; 9 bases line up with TRBD1. This CDR3 is built from 15 residues. Trimming took 4 bases from V and 5 from J; bases not matched to a gene: 8. Germline CDR1 is MNHEY and CDR2 is SVGAGI. In DNA form, the CDR3 reads TGTGCCAGCAGTTCCTTGCGACAGGGGGGGACTGAAGCTTTCTTT. Translation: CASSSLRQGGTEAFF.

This chain joins TRBV11-3 and TRBJ2-7; D perhaps matches TRBD2 (6 bases). Trimming stripped 5 bases from V and 6 bases from J, with 14 bases between. Germline CDR1 and CDR2: SGHNT and YENEEA. CDR3 length: 13 amino acids. The DNA for the CDR3 is TGTGCCAGCAGCCCCGGGAGTTCGGGCGAGCAGTACTTC. Protein sequence: CASSPGSSGEQYF. Full variable domain (remainder filled in from reference TRBV11-3 and TRBJ2-7): EAGVVQSPRYKIIEKKQPVAFWCNPISGHNTLYWYLQNLGQGPELLIRYENEEAVDDSQLPKDRFSAERLKGVDSTLKIQPAELGDSAVYLCASSPGSSGEQYFGPGTRLTVT.

The chain has TRBV5-1 and TRBJ2-3; 12 positions match TRBD2. With 1 base clipped from V and 6 bases from J, the junction kept 6 bases outside the gene matches. CDR3 size: 16 residues. Germline lookup yields CDR1 SGHRS and CDR2 YFSETQ. The CDR3 nucleotides read TGCGCCAGCAGCTTGACTAGCGGGGGGCTCGGGGATACGCAGTATTTT. Residues: CASSLTSGGLGDTQYF.

This clone showed up just a few times. V usage is TRBV5-1 and J usage is TRBJ2-1; D is perhaps TRBD1 or TRBD2 (5 bases each). V was shortened by 4 bases and J by 5 bases, with 7 bases between the two germline ends. Germline V gene lookup returns CDR1 SGHRS and CDR2 YFSETQ. CDR3 length: 12 amino acids. CDR3 nucleotides: TGCGCCAGCAGCCGGGACCACAATGAGCAGTTCTTC. Residues: CASSRDHNEQFF.

J is TRBJ2-1 and V is TRBV29-1; D may be TRBD1 (5 bases). Germline V CDR1 and CDR2: SQVTM, ANQGSEA. Trimming cost V 4 bases and J 7 bases, with 11 bases left between them. The CDR3 runs to 12 residues. The CDR3 DNA is TGCAGCGTTGGACAGCTTGGGAATGAGCAGTTCTTC. Translated, it gives CSVGQLGNEQFF.

The J gene is TRBJ2-2, the V gene TRBV18; D is uncertain. Trimming stripped 3 bases from V and 5 bases from J, with 7 bases between. This CDR3 contains 13 residues. In germline, CDR1 is KGHSH, CDR2 LQKENI. The CDR3 loop reads CASSPYPTGELFF. The DNA of the CDR3 is TGTGCCAGCTCACCTTATCCAACCGGGGAGCTGTTTTTT.

The J gene is TRBJ1-1, the V gene TRBV19; D is undetermined. The CDR3 is 14 amino acids. Germline V gene data show CDR1 as LNHDA and CDR2 as SQIVND (reference sequence). Trimming removed 5 bases from V and 1 base from J, with 11 bases in between. DNA of the CDR3: TGTGCCAGTAGTCTTCAGGACGGGAACACTGAAGCTTTCTTT. This translates into CASSLQDGNTEAFF.

J is TRBJ2-3 and V is TRBV9; D is unclear. Trimming took off 3 bases at V and 0 bases at J, with 8 bases between the two ends. Germline-derived CDR1 and CDR2 are SGDLS and YYNGEE. The CDR3 loop spans 14 amino acids. The CDR3 sequence is CASSARISTDTQYF. The CDR3, as DNA: TGTGCCAGCAGCGCACGAATTAGCACAGATACGCAGTATTTT.

V gene TRBV5-6 combines with J gene TRBJ1-1; TRBD1 matches at 9 bases. V was clipped by 4 bases and J by 0 bases; unmatched bases: 4. CDR1 is SGHDT, CDR2 YYEEEE, per germline. CDR3 length equals 15 residues. The DNA of the CDR3 is TGTGCCAGCAGCCCAGGACAGGGGATGAACACTGAAGCTTTCTTT. Its translation: CASSPGQGMNTEAFF. The full variable domain, rest sourced from reference TRBV5-6 and TRBJ1-1, is DAGVTQSPTHLIKTRGQQVTLRCSPKSGHDTVSWYQQALGQGPQFIFQYYEEEERQRGNFPDRFSGHQFPNYSSELNVNALLLGDSALYLCASSPGQGMNTEAFFGQGTRLTVV.

The V gene is TRBV7-9, the J gene TRBJ2-3; TRBD2 matches at 9 bases. Germline V CDR1 and CDR2: SEHNR, FQNEAQ (reference sequence). V dropped 7 bases and J dropped 2; count of bases not matched to a gene: 19. The CDR3 extends over 19 amino acids. The CDR3 is CASTRSGGSGSGPTDTQYF. As DNA, the CDR3 is TGTGCCAGCACTCGAAGCGGGGGTAGCGGGAGTGGACCCACAGATACGCAGTATTTT.